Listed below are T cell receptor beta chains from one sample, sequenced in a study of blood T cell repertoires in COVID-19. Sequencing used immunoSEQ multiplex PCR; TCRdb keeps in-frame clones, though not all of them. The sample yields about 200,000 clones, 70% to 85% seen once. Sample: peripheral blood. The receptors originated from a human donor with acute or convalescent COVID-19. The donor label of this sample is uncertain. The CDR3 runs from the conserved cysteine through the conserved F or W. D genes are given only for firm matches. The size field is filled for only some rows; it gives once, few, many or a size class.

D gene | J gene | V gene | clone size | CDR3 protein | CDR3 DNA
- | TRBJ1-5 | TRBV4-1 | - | CASSQEEGGHQPQHF | TGCGCCAGCAGCCAAGAAGAGGGTGGGCATCAGCCCCAGCATTTT
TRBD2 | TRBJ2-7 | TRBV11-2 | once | CASSLGGIYEQYF | TGTGCCAGCAGCTTGGGGGGGATTTACGAGCAGTACTTC
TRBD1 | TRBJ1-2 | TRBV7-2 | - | CASSPQPGTGINYGYTF | TGTGCCAGCAGCCCACAACCCGGGACAGGGATTAACTATGGCTACACCTTC
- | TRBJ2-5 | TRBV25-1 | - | CASSEVIEETQYF | TGTGCCAGCAGTGAAGTAATCGAAGAGACCCAGTACTTC
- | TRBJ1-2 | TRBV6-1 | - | CASSEGQEARGYTF | TGTGCCAGCAGTGAAGGCCAGGAGGCGCGTGGCTACACCTTC
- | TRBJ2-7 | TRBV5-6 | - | CASSFLGQGNYEQYF | TGTGCCAGCAGCTTCTTAGGGCAGGGGAACTACGAGCAGTACTTC
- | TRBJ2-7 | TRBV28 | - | CASSSRTVLSFTYEQYF | TGTGCCAGCAGTTCAAGGACAGTCCTCAGCTTTACCTACGAGCAGTACTTC
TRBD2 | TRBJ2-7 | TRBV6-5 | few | CASSPAGAYEQYF | TGTGCCAGCAGTCCTGCGGGAGCCTACGAGCAGTACTTC
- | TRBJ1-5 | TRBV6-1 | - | CASSEAHQSYSNQPQHF | TGTGCCAGCAGTGAAGCGCATCAGTCATATAGCAATCAGCCCCAGCATTTT
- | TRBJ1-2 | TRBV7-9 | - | CASSTRGASGGYTF | TGTGCCAGCAGCACCCGGGGGGCATCGGGAGGCTACACCTTC
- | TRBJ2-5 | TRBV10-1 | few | CASSEGSAKTETQYF | TGCGCCAGCAGTGAGGGAAGCGCCAAGACGGAGACCCAGTACTTC
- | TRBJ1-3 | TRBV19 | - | CASSIDNSPSGNTIYF | TGTGCCAGTAGTATAGATAACAGTCCCTCTGGAAACACCATATATTTT
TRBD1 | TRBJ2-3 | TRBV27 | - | CASSIGQGRGDTQYF | TGTGCCAGCAGTATCGGACAGGGACGGGGAGATACGCAGTATTTT
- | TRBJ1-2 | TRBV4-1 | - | CASSQAPGLTNYGYTF | TGCGCCAGCAGCCAAGCTCCGGGACTCACAAACTATGGCTACACCTTC
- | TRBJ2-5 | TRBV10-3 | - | CAIAATQETQYF | TGTGCCATCGCGGCCACCCAAGAGACCCAGTACTTC
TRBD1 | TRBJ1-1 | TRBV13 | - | CASSRRTGRTEAFF | TGTGCCAGCAGCCGACGGACAGGGAGAACTGAAGCTTTCTTT
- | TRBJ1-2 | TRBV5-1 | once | CASSLEAGSAGYTF | TGCGCCAGCAGCTTGGAGGCAGGTTCGGCTGGCTACACCTTC
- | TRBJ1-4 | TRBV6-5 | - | CASKGGPVEKLFF | TGTGCCAGCAAGGGGGGGCCTGTCGAGAAACTGTTTTTT
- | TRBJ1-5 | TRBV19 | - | CASSIYLPYVSNQPQHF | TGTGCCAGTAGTATTTACCTACCCTATGTTAGCAATCAGCCCCAGCATTTT
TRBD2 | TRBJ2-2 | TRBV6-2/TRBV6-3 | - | CASSYPSGTNTGELFF | TGTGCCAGCAGTTACCCAAGCGGGACCAACACCGGGGAGCTGTTTTTT
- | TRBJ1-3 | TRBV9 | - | CASSVGLGGAGNTIYF | TGTGCCAGCAGCGTAGGACTAGGGGGGGCTGGAAACACCATATATTTT
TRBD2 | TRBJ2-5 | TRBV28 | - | CASGGGTTERGTSGETQYF | TGTGCCAGCGGGGGTGGCACGACGGAGCGAGGGACTAGCGGGGAGACCCAGTACTTC
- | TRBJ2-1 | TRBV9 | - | CASSVGTVGPVRQFF | TGTGCCAGCAGCGTAGGGACAGTAGGTCCGGTACGGCAGTTCTTC
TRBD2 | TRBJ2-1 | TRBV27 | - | CASSRYAPRLAGGNEQFF | TGTGCCAGCAGCCGCTATGCCCCTCGACTAGCGGGAGGCAATGAGCAGTTCTTC
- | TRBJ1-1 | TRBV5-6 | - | CASSRTDRVSAFF | TGTGCCAGCAGCCGGACGGACAGAGTCTCAGCTTTCTTT
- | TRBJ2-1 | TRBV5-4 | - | CASSRAEGTHNEQFF | TGTGCCAGCAGCCGGGCCGAGGGCACACACAATGAGCAGTTCTTC
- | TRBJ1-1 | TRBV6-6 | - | CASSYPPPNTEAFF | TGTGCCAGCAGTTACCCTCCCCCGAACACTGAAGCTTTCTTT
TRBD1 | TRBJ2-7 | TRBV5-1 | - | CASSRGQGVFYEQYF | TGCGCCAGCAGCAGAGGACAGGGGGTTTTCTACGAGCAGTACTTC
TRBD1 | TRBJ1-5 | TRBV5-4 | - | CASSLVGGGRWSQPQHF | TGTGCCAGCAGCTTGGTTGGAGGGGGCAGATGGAGTCAGCCCCAGCATTTT
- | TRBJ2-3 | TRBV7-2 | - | CASSLGGADTQYF | TGTGCCAGCAGCTTAGGCGGGGCAGATACGCAGTATTTT
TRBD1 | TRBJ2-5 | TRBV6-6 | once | CASTKTGREETQYF | TGTGCCAGCACAAAGACAGGGCGGGAAGAGACCCAGTACTTC
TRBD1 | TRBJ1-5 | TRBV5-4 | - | CASSSGGGNQPQHF | TGTGCCAGCAGTTCAGGGGGCGGCAATCAGCCCCAGCATTTT
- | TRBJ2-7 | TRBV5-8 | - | CASSRGWDEQYF | TGTGCCAGCAGCAGGGGTTGGGACGAGCAGTACTTC
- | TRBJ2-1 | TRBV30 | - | CAWSVSMSEQFF | TGTGCCTGGAGTGTAAGTATGAGTGAGCAGTTCTTC
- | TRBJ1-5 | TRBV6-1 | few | CASSESGRGRGQPQHF | TGTGCCAGCAGTGAGTCTGGGCGGGGACGGGGGCAGCCCCAGCATTTT
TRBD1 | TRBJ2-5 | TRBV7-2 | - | CASSYQLRTGASVETQYF | TGTGCCAGCAGCTACCAGCTTCGGACAGGGGCGTCAGTAGAGACCCAGTACTTC
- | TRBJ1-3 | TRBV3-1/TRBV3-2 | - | CASSQRGNGNTIYF | TGTGCCAGCAGCCAACGGGGGAATGGAAACACCATATATTTT